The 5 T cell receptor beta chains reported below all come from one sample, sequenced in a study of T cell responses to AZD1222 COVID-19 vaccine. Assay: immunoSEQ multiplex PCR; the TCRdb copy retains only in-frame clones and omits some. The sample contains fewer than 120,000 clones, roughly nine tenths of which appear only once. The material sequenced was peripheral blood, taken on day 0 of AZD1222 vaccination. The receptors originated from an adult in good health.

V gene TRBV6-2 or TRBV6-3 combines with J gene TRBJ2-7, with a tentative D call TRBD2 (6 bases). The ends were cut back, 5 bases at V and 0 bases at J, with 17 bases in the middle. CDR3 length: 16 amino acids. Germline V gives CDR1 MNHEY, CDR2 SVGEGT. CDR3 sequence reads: CASSPSWAGSSYEQYF. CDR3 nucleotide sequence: TGTGCCAGCAGTCCATCTTGGGCGGGGAGCTCCTACGAGCAGTACTTC.

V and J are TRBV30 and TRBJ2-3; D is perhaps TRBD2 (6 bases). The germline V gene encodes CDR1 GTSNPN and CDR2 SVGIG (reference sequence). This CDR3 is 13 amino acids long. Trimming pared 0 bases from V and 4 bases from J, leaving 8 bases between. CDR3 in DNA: TGTGCCTGGAGTGTGGGACTTTCAGATACGCAGTATTTT. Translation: CAWSVGLSDTQYF.

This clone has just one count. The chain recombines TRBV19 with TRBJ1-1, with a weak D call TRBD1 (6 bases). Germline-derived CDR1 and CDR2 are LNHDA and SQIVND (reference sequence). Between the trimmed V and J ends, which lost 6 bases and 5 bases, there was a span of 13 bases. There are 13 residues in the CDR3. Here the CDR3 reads CASSTGRRTEAFF. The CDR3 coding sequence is TGTGCCAGTAGCACAGGGCGGAGGACTGAAGCTTTCTTT.

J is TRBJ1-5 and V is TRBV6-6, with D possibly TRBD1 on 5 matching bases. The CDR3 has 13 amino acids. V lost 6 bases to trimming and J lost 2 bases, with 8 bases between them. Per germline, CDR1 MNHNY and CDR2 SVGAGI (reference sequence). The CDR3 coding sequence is TGTGCCAGCAGCTTACAGGGCAATCAGCCCCAGCATTTT. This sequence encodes CASSLQGNQPQHF.

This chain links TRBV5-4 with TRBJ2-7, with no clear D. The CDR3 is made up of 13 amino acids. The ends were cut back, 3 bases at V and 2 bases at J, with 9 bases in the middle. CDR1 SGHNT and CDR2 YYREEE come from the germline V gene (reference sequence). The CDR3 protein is CASSSPRTYEQYF. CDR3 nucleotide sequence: TGTGCCAGCAGCTCACCGCGGACCTACGAGCAGTACTTC.